The clone carrying this T cell receptor beta chain has just a few counts. Researchers divided each subset's genomic DNA evenly across several immunoSEQ plates. Clones were sequenced by immunoSEQ multiplex PCR, and TCRdb holds only the in-frame ones, with some missing. Of approximately 940,000 clones detected, less than 85% appear once; the ten largest clones hold roughly 1.5%. The data stem from a study of shared clonotypes between healthy human individuals. Germline V gene data show CDR1 as MNHNS and CDR2 as SASEGT. V dropped 7 bases and J dropped 7 bases, with 10 bases sitting between them. The CDR3 sequence is 11 residues long.

This chain joins TRBV6-1 and TRBJ1-2; D is unresolved. The sequencing sample was made of memory CD4+ T cells sorted from blood. The subset here: CD45RA-negative fraction. The clonotype originates from a man aged 18 to 29 in good health. CDR3 sequence reads: CASNGYGGYTF. CDR3 nucleotide sequence: TGTGCCAGCAATGGGTACGGTGGCTACACCTTC.